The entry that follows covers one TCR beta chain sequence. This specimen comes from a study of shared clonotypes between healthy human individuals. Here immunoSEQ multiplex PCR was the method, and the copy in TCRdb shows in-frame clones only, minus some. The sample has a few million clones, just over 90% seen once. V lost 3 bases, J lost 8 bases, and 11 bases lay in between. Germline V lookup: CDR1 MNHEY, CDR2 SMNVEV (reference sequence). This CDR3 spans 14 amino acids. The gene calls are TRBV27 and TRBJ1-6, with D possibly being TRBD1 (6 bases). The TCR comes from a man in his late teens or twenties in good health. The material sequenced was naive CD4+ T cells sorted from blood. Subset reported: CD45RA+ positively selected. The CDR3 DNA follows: TGTGCCAGCAGTTTTCTGGGGGCGGATTCACCCCTCCACTTT. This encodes CASSFLGADSPLHF.